The 5 T cell receptor beta chains below all came from one sample that was sequenced in a study of cytomegalovirus exposure and HLA in healthy donors. PCR primers comprised 60 Vbeta and 13 Jbeta primers. Clones were read by immunoSEQ multiplex PCR, and TCRdb kept only the in-frame ones, dropping some. In the table there are a few hundred thousand clones, almost 80% of which are singletons. Sample: PBMCs. These receptors were collected from a young man in good health and CMV-seronegative.

The genes are TRBV27 and TRBJ2-2; unclear D gene. The CDR3 runs to 14 residues. Germline CDR1 MNHEY, CDR2 SMNVEV (reference sequence). Trimming took 2 bases from V and 4 from J, leaving 8 bases between them. In DNA, the CDR3 is TGTGCCAGCAGTTTAGGCCAGTCCACCGGGGAGCTGTTTTTT. This encodes CASSLGQSTGELFF.

V and J are TRBV30 and TRBJ2-5; 9 bases are a match to TRBD1. The CDR3 is 15 residues long. CDR1 is GTSNPN and CDR2 is SVGIG in the germline V gene (reference sequence). V was clipped by 3 bases and J by 4 bases; unmatched bases: 9. CDR3 amino acids: CAWSPGQGRGETQYF. The CDR3 DNA is TGTGCCTGGAGCCCGGGACAGGGTCGGGGAGAGACCCAGTACTTC.

V usage is TRBV14 and J usage is TRBJ1-2, with TRBD1 matching 8 bases. Germline-derived CDR1 and CDR2 are SGHDN and FVKESK. Unmatched junction bases numbered 4, after V lost 4 bases and J lost 3 bases. This CDR3 has 14 residues. The CDR3 is CASSLMDRDYGYTF. The CDR3 bases are TGTGCCAGCAGCCTAATGGACAGGGACTATGGCTACACCTTC.

The J gene is TRBJ2-3, the V gene TRBV28; a possible D gene is TRBD2 (5 bases). This CDR3 spans 15 amino acids. The germline V gene has CDR1 MDHEN and CDR2 SYDVKM. V was cut by 2 bases and J by 5 bases, with 14 bases left in between. CDR3 protein: CASSLPGFEGDTQYF. CDR3 DNA: TGTGCCAGCAGTTTACCGGGTTTCGAGGGAGATACGCAGTATTTT.

This chain links TRBV9 with TRBJ2-3; 13 nucleotides align to TRBD2. Germline CDR1 is SGDLS and CDR2 is YYNGEE. V shed 0 bases, J shed 0 bases, and the junction held 1 base outside the gene matches. This CDR3 spans 17 amino acids. The DNA of the CDR3 is TGTGCCAGCAGCGTAGCGGGACTAGCGGGAAGCACAGATACGCAGTATTTT. It codes for CASSVAGLAGSTDTQYF.